Listed below are T cell receptor beta chains from one sample, sequenced in a study of CD8+ T cells in alopecia areata. The method was immunoSEQ multiplex PCR; TCRdb's version includes in-frame clones alone and lacks a portion of them. Of some 170,000 clones listed, about 60% are singletons. This material consisted of CD4+ T cells sorted from blood, taken at week 0. All receptors derive from a human donor with alopecia areata. CDR3s include the opening cysteine and the closing phenylalanine or tryptophan. D genes are given only for firm matches. Size is omitted from some rows. Given values are once, few, many or a class for expanded clones.

>TRBJ2-1|.|TRBD2|TRBV11-3
TGTGCCAGCAGCTTATCCCGGGGGGTGAATGAGCAGTTCTTC
CASSLSRGVNEQFF
>TRBJ2-5|once|.|TRBV7-9
TGTGCCAGCAGCTTAGAGGCGGAGACCCAGTACTTC
CASSLEAETQYF
>TRBJ2-5|few|TRBD2|TRBV29-1
TGCAGCGTGGGACTAGCCCGAGCGGAGACCCAGTACTTC
CSVGLARAETQYF
>TRBJ1-1|.|.|TRBV5-1
TGCGCCAGCAGCTTGGGGCAGGCAAACACTGAAGCTTTCTTT
CASSLGQANTEAFF
>TRBJ1-2|few|TRBD1|TRBV5-1
TGCGCCAGCAGCTTAGTTTCCGGGACAGTTGACTATGGCTACACCTTC
CASSLVSGTVDYGYTF
>TRBJ1-1|few|.|TRBV21-1
TGTGCCAGCAGCATTTTTTTGGCTTTCTTT
CASSIFLAFF
>TRBJ1-3|.|.|TRBV30
TGTGCCTGGAGTCCTCGGATCTCTGGAAACACCATATATTTT
CAWSPRISGNTIYF
>TRBJ2-2|few|.|TRBV30
TGTGCCTGGGGGCTAGCTAACACCGGGGAGCTGTTTTTT
CAWGLANTGELFF
>TRBJ1-1|once|TRBD1|TRBV2
TGTGCCAGCAGTTCGAGACAGGGGCCCACTGAAGCTTTCTTT
CASSSRQGPTEAFF
>TRBJ1-1|.|.|TRBV29-1
TGCAGCGGAGGGGAGGGGAACACTGAAGCTTTCTTT
CSGGEGNTEAFF
>TRBJ1-5|few|.|TRBV7-2
TGTGCCAGCAGCCCCCAGGGTGCAAATCAGCCCCAGCATTTT
CASSPQGANQPQHF
>TRBJ2-5|.|TRBD1|TRBV11-2
TGTGCCAGCAGTCTCCGACAGGGACCTGGTGAGACCCAGTACTTC
CASSLRQGPGETQYF
>TRBJ1-4|.|.|TRBV7-2
TGTGCCAGCAGCTTAAGGCGACCTAATGAAAAACTGTTTTTT
CASSLRRPNEKLFF
>TRBJ1-1|.|.|TRBV20-1
TGCAGTGTCCCTCGGGGCACTGAAGCTTTCTTT
CSVPRGTEAFF
>TRBJ2-7|.|TRBD2|TRBV29-1
TGCAGCGTTGAATCCAGCGGGGGGGGTGGCGAGCAGTACTTC
CSVESSGGGGEQYF
>TRBJ2-1|.|.|TRBV6-5
TGTGCCAGCAGTTACGCATTGGGGCAGGGGCAGTTCTTC
CASSYALGQGQFF
>TRBJ1-2|.|.|TRBV11-2
TGTGCCAGCAGCTTAGTTGCAGAGAACTATGGCTACACCTTC
CASSLVAENYGYTF
>TRBJ1-1|many|TRBD1|TRBV11-2
TGTGCCAGCAGTTCGGGACAGACCATGAACACTGAAGCTTTCTTT
CASSSGQTMNTEAFF
>TRBJ2-7|.|.|TRBV9
TGTGCCAGCACGAGGGACTCGAGCTCCTACGAGCAGTACTTC
CASTRDSSSYEQYF
>TRBJ2-1|.|.|TRBV20-1
TGCAGTGCTAGAGGAACCCTTACATTCTTC
CSARGTLTFF
>TRBJ2-2|.|.|TRBV30
TGTGCCTGGAGTGTAACCGGGGGCACCGGGGAGCTGTTTTTT
CAWSVTGGTGELFF
>TRBJ1-2|few|.|TRBV27
TGTGCCAGCAGTTTATCGGTGCAGGCAACAGGCGGCTACACCTTC
CASSLSVQATGGYTF
>TRBJ2-2|few|.|TRBV2
TGTGCCAGCAGTGAAGCCTTCTCCGGGGAGCTGTTTTTT
CASSEAFSGELFF
>TRBJ1-4|.|.|TRBV7-2
TGTGCCAGCAGCTTCGAGGGGACGGGTGAAAAACTGTTTTTT
CASSFEGTGEKLFF
>TRBJ2-5|few|.|TRBV2
TGTGCCAGCGGGGCGGCCCAAGAGACCCAGTACTTC
CASGAAQETQYF
>TRBJ1-2|.|.|TRBV30
TGTGCCGGCATTCCCGACGGAAGCTATGGCTACACCTTC
CAGIPDGSYGYTF
>TRBJ2-2|.|TRBD1|TRBV29-1
TGCAGCGTTACCGGACAGGGTAGCACCGGGGAGCTGTTTTTT
CSVTGQGSTGELFF
>TRBJ2-2|.|TRBD1|TRBV19
TGTGCCAGTAGTACCCCGGACAGGGCGAACACCGGGGAGCTGTTTTTT
CASSTPDRANTGELFF
>TRBJ2-7|.|.|TRBV27
TGTGCCAGCAGTCCCCGATTTGTCGACGGGGGGACAGCTTACGAGCAGTACTTC
CASSPRFVDGGTAYEQYF
>TRBJ2-1|.|TRBD2|TRBV5-1
TGCGCCAGCAGCTATACTAGCGGGCCGAGCAGCCGATACTTACAAAGTCAGTTCTTC
CASSYTSGPSSRYLQSQFF
>TRBJ2-5|.|.|TRBV29-1
TGCAGCGTTGAGGGGAAAACTAGTTATGAGACCCAGTACTTC
CSVEGKTSYETQYF
>TRBJ2-1|many|.|TRBV7-9
TGTGCCAGCAGCCTTGCCGGGGGCTACTCCCATGAGCAGTTCTTC
CASSLAGGYSHEQFF
>TRBJ1-1|.|.|TRBV29-1
TGCAGCGTTCGGGGCAGAATGAACACTGAAGCTTTCTTT
CSVRGRMNTEAFF
>TRBJ1-5|.|TRBD1|TRBV13
TGTGCCAGCAGCTTCAGGGGGTCCAATCAGCCCCAGCATTTT
CASSFRGSNQPQHF
>TRBJ1-5|.|.|TRBV7-9
TGTGCCAGCAGCCCCGGAAGGAATCAGCCCCAGCATTTT
CASSPGRNQPQHF
>TRBJ1-2|.|.|TRBV6-6
TGTGCCAGCAGTCACGGGCCACGGACGAAGGACTATGGCTACACCTTC
CASSHGPRTKDYGYTF
>TRBJ2-7|.|.|TRBV7-2
TGTGCCAGCAGCTTACCGACCAACTACGAGCAGTACTTC
CASSLPTNYEQYF
>TRBJ2-1|.|TRBD1|TRBV6-1
TGTGCCAGCAGTGAAGCGGCAGGCCCAGGGGGTTACAATGAGCAGTTCTTC
CASSEAAGPGGYNEQFF
>TRBJ1-2|.|.|TRBV25-1
TGTGCCAGCAGTGGTGGCCTGGTCTATGGCTACACCTTC
CASSGGLVYGYTF
>TRBJ2-5|few|TRBD2|TRBV29-1
TGCAGCGTTTCCCAGCGGGGGGACCAAGAGACCCAGTACTTC
CSVSQRGDQETQYF
>TRBJ2-7|few|.|TRBV5-4
TGTGCCAGCAGCACCCGGGCCACCTACGAGCAGTACTTC
CASSTRATYEQYF
>TRBJ2-5|.|.|TRBV9
TGTGCCAGCAGCGTAGGAGTCGGGGGAACGGAGACCCAGTACTTC
CASSVGVGGTETQYF
>TRBJ2-7|.|.|TRBV2
TGTGCCAGCAGTGGTAGGATCAGACCTTCCTCCTACGAGCAGTACTTC
CASSGRIRPSSYEQYF
>TRBJ1-2|.|.|TRBV18
TGTGCCAGCTCACCAAGAAGGGAGGGTGGCTACACCTTC
CASSPRREGGYTF
>TRBJ1-5|once|.|TRBV29-1
TGCAGCGTTGAATGGGGTAGCAATCAGCCCCAGCATTTT
CSVEWGSNQPQHF
>TRBJ2-7|few|.|TRBV20-1
TGCAGTGCTAGGGACGAGCAGTACTTC
CSARDEQYF
>TRBJ1-2|.|.|TRBV5-1
TGCGCCAGCAGCTTTGGAAATAACTATGGCTACACCTTC
CASSFGNNYGYTF
>TRBJ1-4|.|TRBD1|TRBV29-1
TGCAGCGTTGATTCCACGGGGACAGGTGAAAAACTGTTTTTT
CSVDSTGTGEKLFF
>TRBJ2-7|.|.|TRBV4-2
TGTGCCAGCAGCCAAGATCCTCTTTCCCTCGTGGGGGGCTCGACCTACGAGCAGTACTTC
CASSQDPLSLVGGSTYEQYF
>TRBJ2-5|.|.|TRBV6-1
TGTGCCAGCAGTGATAGTTCAGTTCAAGAGACCCAGTACTTC
CASSDSSVQETQYF
>TRBJ1-2|.|.|TRBV12-5
TGTGCTAGTGGTTCACTGGGGACATATGGCTACACCTTC
CASGSLGTYGYTF
>TRBJ2-6|few|.|TRBV27
TGTGCCAGCCGAAGCTCTGGGGCCAACGTCCTGACTTTC
CASRSSGANVLTF
>TRBJ2-5|.|.|TRBV5-1
TGCGCCAGCACCTCTTTTATTCAGGGTCAAGAGACCCAGTACTTC
CASTSFIQGQETQYF
>TRBJ2-5|.|.|TRBV5-1
TGCGCCAGCAGCATAGGGGTCCAAGAGACCCAGTACTTC
CASSIGVQETQYF
>TRBJ1-1|few|.|TRBV29-1
TGCAGCGTTGGACTAGGGGACACTGAAGCTTTCTTT
CSVGLGDTEAFF
>TRBJ2-5|.|.|TRBV6-5
TGTGCCAGCAGTTATGACAGGACCCAGTACTTC
CASSYDRTQYF